The following is a TCR beta chain sequence with its context. No antigen is known for it. Base qualities are not at hand, and no much larger clone is one base apart. TCRbeta CDR3 regions were amplified from genomic DNA using the immunoSEQ Assay, a bias-controlled multiplex PCR. On the authors' methods: Within the assay, amplification of reference gene primers was used to estimate how many nucleated cells each sample contained. To quantify the absolute abundance of each unique TCRbeta CDR3 rearrangement, sequence reads were collapsed and filtered. For each sample, productive Simpson clonality was calculated as the square root of Simpson's diversity index across productive rearrangements. Drawn from immuneACCESS, this table holds only the in-frame rearrangements with V and J called that TCRdb kept. Clones are partly lost; checked studies trace under half to an unresolved V gene and leave the rest unexplained. From that table come the V and J calls and clone size; the DNA was used to work out D and trimming. The sample table lists 40,000 to 55,000 clones, 90% of them with a count of one. The leading ten clones occupy roughly 10% of the sample.

V is cut back by 3 bases and J by 7 bases, with 5 bases in the junction unmatched. Sequences SGHNT (CDR1) and YYREEE (CDR2) are obtained from the germline V gene (reference sequence). The CDR3 holds 16 amino acids from the cysteine to the phenylalanine. The CDR3 DNA has 48 bases and is translated from base 1. The sample comes from a study of blood T cell repertoires in COVID-19 (TCRdb year 2020). Study-level background: Collaborator samples came from the United States, Italy and Spain and covered acute and convalescent phases of COVID-19. Sample metadata almost always included a de-identified subject ID, COVID-19 status, age in years and sex. The prospective study material was composed of cDNA or gDNA derived from T cells, B-cell-depleted T cells, or PBMCs. Where HLA class I and class II types were available, the types were taken from metadata supplied by the sample provider, not from assay-based typing. The dataset comprised deeply sampled blood TCRbeta repertoires from subjects exposed to, actively infected with, or recovered from COVID-19. Samples came from the ongoing ImmuneRACE study (first 160 participants) plus 1,254 subjects from 6 global collaborators. The repertoires were made available in a free public database intended to serve as a resource for research on the immune response to SARS-CoV-2.

Study-wide findings and limitations: Clinical and demographic metadata were provided uncurated, with the amount varying by source and participant.

Whole blood was collected in K2EDTA tubes by collaborating institutions according to the institutions' own protocols. For TCRbeta analysis, collaborator samples were shipped as frozen whole blood, as isolated PBMCs, or as DNA extracted from either sample type. The sequence is built from TRBV5-4 and TRBJ2-1, and TRBD2 aligns with 15 junction nucleotides. The sequence was obtained from a woman at least 80 years old with acute or convalescent COVID-19. Material: peripheral blood. The CDR3 protein sequence reads: CASSWTSGRALNEQFF. The DNA is as follows: TGTGCCAGCAGCTGGACTAGCGGGAGGGCCTTAAATGAGCAGTTCTTC.